The 19 T cell receptor beta chains below come from one sample, sequenced in a study of cytomegalovirus exposure and HLA in healthy donors. Only in-frame clones appear in the TCRdb table, and some are missing; sequencing was by immunoSEQ multiplex PCR. The sample gives about 170,000 clones, roughly nine tenths of which show up once; around 6% is in the top ten. Sequenced material: PBMCs. These receptors were collected from a woman aged 25-40 years in good health and CMV-seronegative.

This clone appeared once. This chain links TRBV5-5 with TRBJ1-1; D remains unclear. Trimming removed 1 base from V and 6 bases from J, with 10 bases in between. CDR3 length: 13 residues. Looked up from germline, CDR1 is SGHKS and CDR2 is YYEKEE (reference sequence). CDR3: CASSLLFSAEAFF. In DNA form, the CDR3 reads TGTGCCAGCAGCTTGTTATTCAGTGCTGAAGCTTTCTTT.

J is TRBJ2-7 and V is TRBV29-1; TRBD2 agrees at 7 bases. V was pared by 7 bases and J by 1 base, with 10 bases of the junction left unmatched. Germline loops: CDR1 SQVTM, CDR2 ANQGSEA. This CDR3 contains 14 residues. The DNA for the CDR3 is TGCAGCGCCCGCGGGGAGGGTGTATCCTACGAGCAGTACTTC. Amino acids: CSARGEGVSYEQYF.

V and J are TRBV6-5 and TRBJ1-2; TRBD1 is a possible D gene (6 bases). CDR1 and CDR2 (germline): MNHEY, SVGAGI. Trimming removed 8 bases at V and 6 bases at J, with 16 bases between. This CDR3 has 13 amino acids. The CDR3 is CASYSRGTHGYTF. CDR3 nucleotide sequence: TGTGCCAGCTACTCTAGGGGGACTCATGGCTACACCTTC.

This clone showed up just once. The chain is built from TRBV5-1 and TRBJ1-2, with a tentative D call TRBD1 (6 bases). Germline CDR1 SGHRS, CDR2 YFSETQ. V lost 0 bases to trimming and J lost 6 bases, with 9 bases between them. The CDR3 spans 13 residues. CDR3 nucleotide sequence: TGCGCCAGCAGCTTGGGAGGGGGAAATGGCTACACCTTC. It translates to CASSLGGGNGYTF.

The chain employs TRBV28 and TRBJ2-3, with a weak D call TRBD2 (7 bases). CDR1 and CDR2 from the germline V gene are MDHEN and SYDVKM. The length of the CDR3 is 14 residues. The ends were cut back, 7 bases at V and 0 bases at J, with 11 bases in the middle. This CDR3 is CASKRGGSTDTQYF. CDR3 nucleotides: TGTGCCAGCAAAAGGGGGGGGAGCACAGATACGCAGTATTTT.

This clone has a handful of counts. The chain is built from TRBV2 and TRBJ2-7, with 8 bases matching TRBD1. CDR3 length: 15 residues. J lost 2 bases, V lost 6 bases, and 9 bases had no gene match. CDR1 and CDR2 (germline): SNHLY, FYNNEI. Here the CDR3 reads CASREFTGGAYEQYF. DNA of the CDR3: TGTGCCAGCAGGGAGTTTACAGGGGGTGCCTACGAGCAGTACTTC.

The chain joins TRBV11-2 to TRBJ2-2, with TRBD1 as a possible D gene (5 bases). Germline assignment: CDR1 SGHAT and CDR2 FQNNGV. V dropped 1 base and J dropped 9 bases, with 15 bases sitting between them. CDR3 size: 15 residues. The CDR3, as DNA: TGTGCCAGCAGCTTAGGATTAAGGGGCGAAAGGGAGCTGTTTTTT. The encoded protein is CASSLGLRGERELFF.

V usage is TRBV7-2 and J usage is TRBJ2-2; 8 nucleotides match TRBD2. Trimming cost V 0 bases and J 7 bases; bases outside gene matches: 7. The CDR3 is 16 residues long. CDR1 and CDR2 from the germline V gene are SGHTA and FQGNSA. CDR3 sequence reads: CASSLASGLAGGELFF. In DNA form, the CDR3 reads TGTGCCAGCAGCTTAGCGTCAGGGCTAGCGGGCGGGGAGCTGTTTTTT.

This chain connects TRBV27 to TRBJ2-7, with 11 bases matching TRBD1. This CDR3 contains 15 residues. V lost 3 bases to trimming and J lost 6 bases; unmatched junction nucleotides: 7. CDR1 MNHEY and CDR2 SMNVEV come from the germline V gene (reference sequence). CDR3 residues: CASSLSGTGGIEQYF. The DNA for the CDR3 is TGTGCCAGCAGTTTGTCTGGGACAGGGGGTATCGAGCAGTACTTC.

J is TRBJ1-1 and V is TRBV6-5; D is unclear. This CDR3 has 14 residues. V was pared by 2 bases and J by 4 bases, with 11 bases between. Germline lookup yields CDR1 MNHEY and CDR2 SVGAGI. CDR3 residues: CASSYAPVGTEAFF. The CDR3 coding sequence is TGTGCCAGCAGTTACGCCCCCGTCGGCACTGAAGCTTTCTTT.

The chain combines TRBV5-1 with TRBJ2-5; 11 positions agree with TRBD2. The V gene's germline CDR1 is SGHRS and CDR2 YFSETQ. The CDR3 loop spans 17 amino acids. Trimming took 4 bases from V and 1 from J; bases not matched to a gene: 9. Here the CDR3 DNA reads TGCGCCAGCAGCCTTCCCCTAGCGGGAGGCCTCCAAGAGACCCAGTACTTC. It encodes CASSLPLAGGLQETQYF. Full variable domain (missing parts from reference TRBV5-1 and TRBJ2-5): KAGVTQTPRYLIKTRGQQVTLSCSPISGHRSVSWYQQTPGQGLQFLFEYFSETQRNKGNFPGRFSGRQFSNSRSEMNVSTLELGDSALYLCASSLPLAGGLQETQYFGPGTRLLVL.

This clone appeared once. The rearrangement uses TRBV6-1 and TRBJ1-3, with unresolved D. This CDR3 is built from 16 residues. Germline CDR1 MNHNS, CDR2 SASEGT. Trimming removed 3 bases from V and 4 bases from J, with 16 bases in between. CDR3: CASSEGYSYGGNTIYF. CDR3 in DNA: TGTGCCAGCAGTGAGGGGTACTCCTATGGGGGAAACACCATATATTTT.

The chain carries TRBV6-5 and TRBJ1-6; possibly TRBD1 for D (5 bases). CDR1 MNHEY and CDR2 SVGAGI come from the germline V gene. The length of the CDR3 is 15 residues. Trimming took off 0 bases at V and 8 bases at J, with 11 bases between the two ends. The CDR3 spells CASSYSAGRDSPLHF. CDR3 sequence (DNA): TGTGCCAGCAGTTACTCAGCAGGGCGGGATTCACCCCTCCACTTT.

The sample holds one count of this clone. The chain carries TRBV9 and TRBJ2-7; 7 positions agree with TRBD1. The CDR3 loop spans 15 amino acids. V was pared by 2 bases and J by 1 base, with 6 bases of the junction left unmatched. In germline, CDR1 is SGDLS, CDR2 YYNGEE. CDR3 coding DNA: TGTGCCAGCAGCGTTGGGGGACAGAGATCCTACGAGCAGTACTTC. It yields the protein CASSVGGQRSYEQYF.

This chain uses TRBV5-1 with TRBJ2-2; 16 positions agree with TRBD2. Germline assignment: CDR1 SGHRS and CDR2 YFSETQ. The CDR3 has 18 amino acids. Trimming took 4 bases from V and 7 from J; bases not matched to a gene: 10. DNA for the CDR3: TGCGCCAGCAGCGAAGGGACTAGCGGGAGGGGTCGTATCGGGGAGCTGTTTTTT. Translating it yields CASSEGTSGRGRIGELFF.

The V and J genes are TRBV27 and TRBJ2-2; D is ambiguous. The V gene's germline CDR1 is MNHEY and CDR2 SMNVEV (reference sequence). The CDR3 loop spans 16 amino acids. Trimming removed 3 bases at V and 4 bases at J, with 15 bases between. The CDR3 DNA follows: TGTGCCAGCAGTTTTGAAATCCGGACGGGCACCGGGGAGCTGTTTTTT. Residues: CASSFEIRTGTGELFF.

The chain uses TRBV18 and TRBJ1-1, with D unclear. CDR3 size: 14 residues. The germline V and J ends were trimmed by 2 bases and 4 bases, with 11 bases remaining between them. Germline-derived CDR1 and CDR2 are KGHSH and LQKENI. The CDR3 reads CASSPDILTTEAFF. The CDR3 region has the DNA TGTGCCAGCTCACCAGATATCCTCACCACTGAAGCTTTCTTT.

V is TRBV7-2 and J is TRBJ2-7; D may be TRBD1 (6 bases). This CDR3 is built from 14 residues. Trimming took 6 bases from V and 6 from J, leaving 18 bases between them. From germline, CDR1 is SGHTA and CDR2 FQGNSA. The CDR3, as DNA: TGTGCCAGCAGTTCACAACCGGGACATGCCGAGCAGTACTTC. Translated: CASSSQPGHAEQYF.

This chain connects TRBV28 to TRBJ1-3; D may be TRBD1 (5 bases). The V end was cut by 9 bases, the J end by 0 bases, with 12 bases between. The CDR3 totals 14 residues. Germline CDR1 is MDHEN and CDR2 is SYDVKM. CDR3 protein: CASRQLLSGNTIYF. The CDR3 DNA reads as TGTGCCAGTCGACAGTTGCTCTCTGGAAACACCATATATTTT.